One sample yielded the 25 T cell receptor beta chains listed below, sequenced in a study of cytomegalovirus exposure and HLA in healthy donors (dated by TCRdb to about 2017). Libraries were constructed by the immunoSEQ multiplex PCR assay. For the multiplex PCR, a mixture combining 60 forward primers for TCR Vbeta segments and 13 reverse primers for TCR Jbeta segments was used. In TCRdb, the immuneACCESS table is reduced to in-frame sequences with V and J assigned. These tables do not hold every clone; where another copy was compared, an unresolved V gene accounts for under half, and the others remain unexplained. This sample gives approximately 110,000 clones in total; around three quarters of them show up just once. The biggest ten clones account for 2.6% of the sample. The sequencing sample was made of PBMCs. The receptor source for this set is a man in his fifties in good health and CMV-seropositive.

V and J are TRBV5-1 and TRBJ2-5, with TRBD2 as a possible D gene (6 bases). The CDR3 has 13 residues. Deletions cut 4 bases from V and 4 bases from J, with 11 bases between. Germline-derived CDR1 and CDR2 are SGHRS and YFSETQ. DNA of the CDR3: TGCGCCAGCAGCGTTAGCGGAGCAGAGACCCAGTACTTC. This encodes CASSVSGAETQYF.

This chain connects TRBV11-2 to TRBJ2-5, with TRBD2 matching 11 bases. This CDR3 is 16 amino acids long. J gave up 1 base and V 0 bases, and 1 base lay outside the gene matches. The V gene's germline CDR1 is SGHAT and CDR2 FQNNGV. CDR3 coding DNA: TGTGCCAGCAGCTTAGAACTAGCGGGGGCCCAAGAGACCCAGTACTTC. This translates into CASSLELAGAQETQYF.

V gene TRBV6-6 combines with J gene TRBJ1-1; 9 nucleotides agree with TRBD1. Germline V gene data show CDR1 as MNHNY and CDR2 as SVGAGI (reference sequence). V trimming: 0 bases; J trimming: 1 base; junction bases outside the gene matches: 0. The CDR3 runs 15 residues. The CDR3 DNA follows: TGTGCCAGCAGTTACTCGGACAGGGGGAACACTGAAGCTTTCTTT. Its protein product is CASSYSDRGNTEAFF.

On this clone: An end of the junction does not agree with germline; a read error may underlie this. The V gene is TRBV6-6, the J gene TRBJ2-7; the D is unclear. CDR3 length: 11 amino acids. Germline CDR1 and CDR2: MNHNY and SVGAGI (reference sequence). The CDR3 DNA follows: TGTGCCAGCAGTTACTCCAACGAGCAGTACTTC. Its protein is CASSYSNEQYF.

The chain carries TRBV28 and TRBJ1-1, with 9 bases lining up with TRBD1. CDR1 and CDR2 from the germline V gene are MDHEN and SYDVKM. The CDR3 runs to 13 residues. J was trimmed by 11 bases and V by 4 bases; bases with no gene match: 8. DNA for the CDR3: TGTGCCAGCAGTTCCGGGACAGGGATTATCGCTTTCTTT. Its protein product is CASSSGTGIIAFF.

This clone occurred once. The chain is built from TRBV7-2 and TRBJ2-7; D gene uncertain. The CDR3 loop spans 14 amino acids. CDR1 is SGHTA, CDR2 FQGNSA, per germline. Trimming cost V 1 base and J 2 bases, with 9 bases left between them. The CDR3 DNA follows: TGTGCCAGCAGCTTAGTGGGCCTACCCTACGAGCAGTACTTC. Amino acid sequence: CASSLVGLPYEQYF.

The J gene is TRBJ2-1, the V gene TRBV5-1; D is possibly TRBD2 (7 bases). From germline, CDR1 is SGHRS and CDR2 YFSETQ. The CDR3 is 15 residues long. The germline V and J ends were trimmed by 0 bases and 7 bases, with 14 bases remaining between them. The CDR3 DNA is TGCGCCAGCAGCTTGGGGGGGGGCCGAGGGAATGAGCAGTTCTTC. Its protein product is CASSLGGGRGNEQFF.

The chain recombines TRBV7-8 with TRBJ1-1, with 8 nucleotides matching TRBD1. With V trimmed by 6 bases and J by 5 bases, 14 bases remained unmatched. The CDR3 consists of 16 residues. Germline V gene lookup returns CDR1 SGHVS and CDR2 FQNEAQ. The CDR3 DNA sequence: TGTGCCAGCAGGGCCTCCCCTCAGGGGGCTTATACTGAAGCTTTCTTT. Its protein product is CASRASPQGAYTEAFF. Full variable domain (missing parts from reference TRBV7-8 and TRBJ1-1): GAGVSQSPRYKVAKRGQDVALRCDPISGHVSLFWYQQALGQGPEFLTYFQNEAQLDKSGLPSDRFFAERPEGSVSTLKIQRTQQEDSAVYLCASRASPQGAYTEAFFGQGTRLTVV.

The chain couples TRBV11-3 to TRBJ2-1; TRBD1 is a possible D gene (5 bases). V was cut by 1 base and J by 5 bases, with 9 bases left in between. The germline CDR1 and CDR2 sequences are SGHNT and YENEEA. The CDR3 extends over 14 amino acids. The CDR3 nucleotides read TGTGCCAGCAGCTTAGGGGGCAGTAACAATGAGCAGTTCTTC. This gives the protein CASSLGGSNNEQFF.

This clone showed up just a few times. The rearrangement joins TRBV30 to TRBJ2-1, with 7 bases matching TRBD2. The CDR3 is 13 amino acids. Germline V gene sequence: CDR1 GTSNPN, CDR2 SVGIG (reference sequence). The ends lost 7 bases at V and 8 bases at J; junction bases unmatched: 11. This CDR3 is CASRATSFDEQFF. The CDR3 DNA reads TGTGCCTCCCGGGCGACTAGCTTCGATGAGCAGTTCTTC.

As regards this clone: Distinct nucleotide sequences in the sample also encode this CDR3. The CDR3 reads CASSIGNPGAKNIQYF. CDR3 nucleotide sequence: TGTGCCAGTAGTATCGGTAACCCAGGGGCCAAAAACATTCAGTACTTC. The chain couples TRBV19 to TRBJ2-4; possible D gene TRBD1, 5 bases. The CDR3 runs 16 residues. Germline CDR1 LNHDA, CDR2 SQIVND (reference sequence). The V end lost 3 bases, the J end lost 1 base, and 13 bases lay between the germline ends.

The V call is TRBV5-4, the J call TRBJ1-2, with D possibly matching TRBD1 (5 bases). This CDR3 comprises 13 residues. Germline V gene lookup returns CDR1 SGHNT and CDR2 YYREEE (reference sequence). The V gene lost 1 base and the J gene lost 9 bases, with 13 bases spanning the gap. The CDR3 nucleotides are TGTGCCAGCAGCTTGAACAGCGGGGCGAGCTACACCTTC. This sequence encodes CASSLNSGASYTF.

The chain joins TRBV27 to TRBJ1-2, with D perhaps matching TRBD1 (5 bases). Trimming pared 7 bases from V and 2 bases from J, leaving 17 bases between. The CDR3 loop spans 15 amino acids. The V gene's germline CDR1 is MNHEY and CDR2 SMNVEV (reference sequence). The CDR3 sequence is CASIGYRAGNYGYTF. In DNA form, the CDR3 reads TGTGCCAGCATAGGCTATAGGGCAGGGAACTATGGCTACACCTTC.

The chain joins TRBV10-3 to TRBJ1-3; unclear D gene. CDR1 is ENHRY and CDR2 is SYGVKD in the germline V gene. This CDR3 is 14 amino acids long. Trimming removed 8 bases from V and 2 bases from J, with 13 bases in between. The CDR3 spells CAIGGSGPGNTIYF. The CDR3 DNA reads as TGTGCCATCGGTGGCAGCGGACCTGGAAACACCATATATTTT.

This chain uses TRBV12-5 with TRBJ1-1; no definite D call. The CDR3 length is 13 residues. The ends were cut back, 4 bases at V and 4 bases at J, with 10 bases in the middle. Germline V gives CDR1 LGHNT, CDR2 FRNRAP. CDR3 in amino acids: CASGSVSGTEAFF. DNA for the CDR3: TGTGCTAGTGGTTCCGTCAGTGGCACTGAAGCTTTCTTT.

The sample holds one count of this clone. The chain carries TRBV28 and TRBJ2-1, with 11 bases fitting TRBD2. This CDR3 has 13 residues. V shed 10 bases, J shed 9 bases, and the junction held 8 bases outside the gene matches. CDR1 is MDHEN, CDR2 SYDVKM, per germline. CDR3 protein: CATALAGGIEQFF. In DNA form, the CDR3 reads TGTGCCACAGCGCTAGCGGGAGGTATTGAGCAGTTCTTC.

This rearrangement joins TRBV6-1 to TRBJ2-4; 9 bases match TRBD1. With 0 bases clipped from V and 3 bases from J, the junction kept 9 bases outside the gene matches. The CDR3 extends over 18 amino acids. Germline CDR1 reads MNHNS; CDR2 reads SASEGT. CDR3: CASSEADRGQSYKNIQYF. The CDR3 DNA sequence: TGTGCCAGCAGTGAAGCGGACAGGGGTCAATCCTACAAAAACATTCAGTACTTC.

The gene calls are TRBV15 and TRBJ1-4, with 9 nucleotides matching TRBD1. This CDR3 is 16 amino acids long. The germline V gene has CDR1 LNHNV and CDR2 YYDKDF (reference sequence). With 1 base clipped from V and 2 bases from J, the junction kept 2 bases outside the gene matches. CDR3 nucleotides: TGTGCCACCAGCAGAGTTGGGACAGGGACTAATGAAAAACTGTTTTTT. Translating gives CATSRVGTGTNEKLFF. Full variable domain (remainder filled in from reference TRBV15 and TRBJ1-4): DAMVIQNPRYQVTQFGKPVTLSCSQTLNHNVMYWYQQKSSQAPKLLFHYYDKDFNNEADTPDNFQSRRPNTSFCFLDIRSPGLGDTAMYLCATSRVGTGTNEKLFFGSGTQLSVL.

The CDR3 loop reads CASSLRTGESPLHF. Here the CDR3 DNA reads TGCGCCAGCAGCTTACGGACAGGGGAATCACCCCTCCACTTT. This chain links TRBV5-1 with TRBJ1-6; TRBD1 matches at 9 bases. The CDR3 has 14 amino acids. After removal of 2 bases from V and 10 bases from J, the junction contained 4 bases not matched to a gene. Germline-derived CDR1 and CDR2 are SGHRS and YFSETQ.

V and J are TRBV10-1 and TRBJ1-2; TRBD1 might be the D (5 bases). This CDR3 is built from 15 residues. The germline gives CDR1 WNHNN, CDR2 SYGVQD (reference sequence). Deletions cut 2 bases from V and 0 bases from J, with 10 bases between. Written as DNA, the CDR3 is TGCGCCAGCAGTGAGGGTCCAGGGACTAACTATGGCTACACCTTC. Amino acids: CASSEGPGTNYGYTF.

This chain connects TRBV30 to TRBJ2-3; D call uncertain. The V gene lost 3 bases and the J gene lost 0 bases, with 16 bases spanning the gap. This CDR3 region has 16 residues. Germline V gene lookup returns CDR1 GTSNPN and CDR2 SVGIG (reference sequence). CDR3 nucleotide sequence: TGTGCCTGGAGCGCCGGAAGTAGCTCTAGCACAGATACGCAGTATTTT. It yields the protein CAWSAGSSSSTDTQYF.

The rearrangement joins TRBV19 to TRBJ2-1, with 11 positions matching TRBD2. Germline values: CDR1 LNHDA, CDR2 SQIVND (reference sequence). V lost 5 bases to trimming and J lost 0 bases; unmatched junction nucleotides: 6. The CDR3 extends over 17 amino acids. CDR3: CASSSLAGGISYNEQFF. DNA for the CDR3: TGTGCCAGTAGTTCTCTAGCGGGAGGCATCTCCTACAATGAGCAGTTCTTC. Supplemented by reference TRBV19 and TRBJ2-1, the full variable domain reads DGGITQSPKYLFRKEGQNVTLSCEQNLNHDAMYWYRQDPGQGLRLIYYSQIVNDFQKGDIAEGYSVSREKKESFPLTVTSAQKNPTAFYLCASSSLAGGISYNEQFFGPGTRLTVL.

V and J are TRBV5-1 and TRBJ2-5, with 9 nucleotides matching TRBD1. Trimming at V came to 3 bases and at J to 5 bases, leaving 8 bases not matched to a gene. This CDR3 contains 15 residues. Germline V gene lookup returns CDR1 SGHRS and CDR2 YFSETQ. The CDR3 sequence is CASSSTGGAGETQYF. The CDR3 DNA follows: TGCGCCAGCAGCTCCACAGGGGGCGCAGGGGAGACCCAGTACTTC.

The rearrangement links TRBV5-1 to TRBJ2-7, with 13 bases identical to TRBD2. Looked up from germline, CDR1 is SGHRS and CDR2 is YFSETQ. CDR3 length: 15 residues. Trimming took 4 bases from V and 6 from J; bases not matched to a gene: 7. Here the CDR3 DNA reads TGCGCCAGCAGCGTAGGACTAGCGGGAGCCGGCGAGCAGTACTTC. Amino acid sequence: CASSVGLAGAGEQYF.

This chain's CDR3 is CASSLRHRALQETQYF. CDR3 sequence (DNA): TGTGCCAGCAGCTTAAGGCACAGGGCTCTCCAAGAGACCCAGTACTTC. This chain connects TRBV7-6 to TRBJ2-5; possible D gene TRBD1, 6 bases. Between the trimmed V and J ends, which lost 2 bases and 1 base, there was a span of 14 bases. The germline V gene encodes CDR1 SGHVS and CDR2 FNYEAQ. This CDR3 contains 16 residues.